One sample yielded the 3 T cell receptor beta chains listed below, sequenced in a study of cytomegalovirus exposure and HLA in healthy donors. The assay was immunoSEQ multiplex PCR, and TCRdb's table has in-frame clones only and misses some. The profile covers some 180,000 clones, with roughly 86% appearing a single time and around 7.2% taken by the ten largest. Sequenced input: PBMCs. These receptors originate from a young man in good health and CMV-seropositive.

This sequence joins TRBV28 and TRBJ2-1; D remains ambiguous. Between the trimmed V and J ends, which lost 8 bases and 9 bases, there was a span of 20 bases. Germline V gene data show CDR1 as MDHEN and CDR2 as SYDVKM. This CDR3 region has 14 residues. The CDR3 here is CASGSGNPGSEQFF. CDR3 nucleotide sequence: TGTGCCAGCGGATCCGGAAATCCCGGAAGTGAGCAGTTCTTC.

The chain joins TRBV6-1 to TRBJ2-7, with 8 bases lining up with TRBD2. CDR1 MNHNS and CDR2 SASEGT come from the germline V gene. The CDR3 contains 12 residues. After removal of 6 bases from V and 7 bases from J, the junction contained 5 bases not matched to a gene. In DNA form, the CDR3 reads TGTGCCAGCAGCGGGGGGGGCGGGGAGCAGTACTTC. This codes for CASSGGGGEQYF.

This sequence joins TRBV28 and TRBJ1-1; the D is unclear. The germline V and J ends were trimmed by 8 bases and 3 bases, with 10 bases remaining between them. Germline V gene sequence: CDR1 MDHEN, CDR2 SYDVKM. This CDR3 spans 12 amino acids. CDR3: CASRAGYTEAFF. In nucleotides, the CDR3 is TGTGCCAGCCGCGCCGGCTACACTGAAGCTTTCTTT.